This TCR beta chain originates from a study of human thymus T cells (dated by TCRdb to between 2020 and 2021). Turning to the overall study: The study described the TCR alpha and beta repertoires in eight or nine infant thymus samples and four matching peripheral blood samples. Donor ages ranging from about 6 to 244 days were recorded, and a handful of male and a couple of female infants were included in the cohort. The research as a whole found: On average, roughly 890,000 unique TCRB clonotypes were obtained from thymus samples, compared with roughly 89,000 from blood samples. The related research reported highly overlapping thymic TCR repertoires among unrelated individuals. Both the thymic and the peripheral blood repertoires appeared to show biased V and J gene segment usage.

A note on this clone: It lacks a known antigen. The record has no base qualities; no much larger clone is one base away.

Using the immunoSEQ multiplex PCR assay, the TCRB and TCRAD loci were amplified from a standardized quantity of quality-controlled genomic DNA. The amplicons spanned the V(D)J region and were long enough to cover the CDR3 and allow V and J genes to be identified. Amplicon sequencing was performed on an Illumina platform through the commercial immunoSEQ service. Turning to the authors' computational methods: Primer bias and sequencing errors were corrected as previously described, and TCRAD and TCRB were defined on the basis of the IMGT database. The repertoires were analysed using immunoSEQ Analyzer 3.0 and VDJTools for basic statistics, V/J segment usage, diversity estimates, rarefaction and pairwise overlap. To estimate diversity, the Chao1, ChaoE, Efron-Thisted, Shannon and inverse Simpson indices were applied, and diversity was also estimated on datasets down-sampled to the smallest sample. Repertoire overlap was assessed by strict matching of CDR3 nucleotide sequence, V gene and J gene, and clustering was done by Jaccard-based multidimensional scaling. TCRdb retrieved this table from immuneACCESS and kept in-frame rearrangements only. Not all clones are present; in checked studies, unresolved V genes account for under half, and no reason is known for the remainder. Clonal size and the V and J genes are those of that table, whereas D and trimming came from the DNA. This sample gives around 70,000 clones in total; roughly 94% of them show up just once. The ten largest clones take up under 0.04% of the sample.

The CDR3 measures 14 amino acids from cysteine to phenylalanine. Just the 42-base CDR3 DNA is kept, in frame starting at base 1. Ends trimmed: V by 5 bases, J by 3 bases; bases unmatched to a gene: 4. CDR1 and CDR2, per the germline V gene, are SGHTA and FQGNSA. The thymus tissue came from surgical resects taken out during corrective cardiac surgery. The donors were immunologically healthy infants in Finland who had open corrective cardiac surgery for congenital heart defects. Thymocytes were freed from the tissue by mechanical means and kept at -70 degrees C as pellets of roughly 8.5-30 million cells. A QIAsymphony instrument was used to extract genomic DNA from the frozen cell pellets.

The V and J genes are TRBV7-2 and TRBJ2-1; the junction holds 7 bases that match TRBD1. The receptor comes from a girl under two years old with a congenital heart defect but otherwise immunologically healthy. Sequenced sample: thymus tissue. CDR3 sequence: CASSPWDSYNEQFF. The DNA sequence is as follows: TGTGCCAGCAGCCCATGGGACAGCTACAATGAGCAGTTCTTC.